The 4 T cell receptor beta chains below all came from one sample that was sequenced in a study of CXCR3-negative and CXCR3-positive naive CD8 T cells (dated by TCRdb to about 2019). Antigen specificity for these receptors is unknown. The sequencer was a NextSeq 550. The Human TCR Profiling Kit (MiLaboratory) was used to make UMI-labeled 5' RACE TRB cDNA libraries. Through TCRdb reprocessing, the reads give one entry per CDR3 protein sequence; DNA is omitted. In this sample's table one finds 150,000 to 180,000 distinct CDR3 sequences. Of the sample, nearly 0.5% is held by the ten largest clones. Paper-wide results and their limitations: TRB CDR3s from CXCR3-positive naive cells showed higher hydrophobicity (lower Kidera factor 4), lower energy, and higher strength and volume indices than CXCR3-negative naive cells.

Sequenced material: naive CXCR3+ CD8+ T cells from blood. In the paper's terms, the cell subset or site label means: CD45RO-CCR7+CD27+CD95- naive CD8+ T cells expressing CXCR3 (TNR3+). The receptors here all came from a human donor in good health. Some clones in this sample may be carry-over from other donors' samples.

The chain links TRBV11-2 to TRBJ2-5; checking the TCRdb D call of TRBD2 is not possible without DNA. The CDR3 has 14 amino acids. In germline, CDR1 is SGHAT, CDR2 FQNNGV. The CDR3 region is CASSKSGREETQYF.

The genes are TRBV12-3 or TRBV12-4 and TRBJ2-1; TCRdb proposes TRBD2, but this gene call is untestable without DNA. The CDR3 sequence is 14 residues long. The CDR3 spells CASSTPLAADEQFF.

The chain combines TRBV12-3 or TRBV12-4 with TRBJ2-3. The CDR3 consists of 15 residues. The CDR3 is CASSPNSVSTDTQYF.

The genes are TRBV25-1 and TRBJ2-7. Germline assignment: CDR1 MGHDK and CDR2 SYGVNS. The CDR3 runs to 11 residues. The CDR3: CASPRPYEQYF.